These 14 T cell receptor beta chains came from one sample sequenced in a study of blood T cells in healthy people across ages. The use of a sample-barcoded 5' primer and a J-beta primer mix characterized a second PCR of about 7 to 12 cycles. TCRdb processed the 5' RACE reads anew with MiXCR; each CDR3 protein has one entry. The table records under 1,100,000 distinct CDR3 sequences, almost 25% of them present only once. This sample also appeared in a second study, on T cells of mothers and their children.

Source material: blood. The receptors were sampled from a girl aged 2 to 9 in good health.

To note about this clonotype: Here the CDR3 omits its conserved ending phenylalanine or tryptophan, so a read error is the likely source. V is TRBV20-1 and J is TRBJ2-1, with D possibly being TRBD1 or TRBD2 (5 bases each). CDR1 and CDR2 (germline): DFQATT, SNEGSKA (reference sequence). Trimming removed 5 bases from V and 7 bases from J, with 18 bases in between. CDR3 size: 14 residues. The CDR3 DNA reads TGCAGTGCTTACGGGACCTCCTGGGAGAATGAGCAGTTCTTA. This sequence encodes CSAYGTSWENEQFL.

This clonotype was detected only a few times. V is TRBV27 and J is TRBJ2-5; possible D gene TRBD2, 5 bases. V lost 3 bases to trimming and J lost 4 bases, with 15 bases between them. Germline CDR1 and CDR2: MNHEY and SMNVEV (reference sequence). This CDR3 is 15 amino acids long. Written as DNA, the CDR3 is TGTGCCAGCAGTTTTGGCGGGCCGGTAGCAGAGACCCAGTACTTC. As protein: CASSFGGPVAETQYF.

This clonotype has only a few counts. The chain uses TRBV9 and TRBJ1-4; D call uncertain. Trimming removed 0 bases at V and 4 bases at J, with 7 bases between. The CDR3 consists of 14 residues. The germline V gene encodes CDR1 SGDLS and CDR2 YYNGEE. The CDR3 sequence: CASSVGGSNEKLFF. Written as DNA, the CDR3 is TGTGCCAGCAGCGTAGGGGGTAGTAATGAAAAACTGTTTTTT.

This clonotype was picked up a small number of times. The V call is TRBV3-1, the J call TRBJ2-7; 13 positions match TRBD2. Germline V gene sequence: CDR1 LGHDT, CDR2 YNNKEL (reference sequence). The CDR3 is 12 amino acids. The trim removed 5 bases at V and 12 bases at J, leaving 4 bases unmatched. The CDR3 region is CASSGLAGASYF. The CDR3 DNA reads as TGTGCCAGCAGCGGACTAGCGGGAGCTTCGTACTTC.

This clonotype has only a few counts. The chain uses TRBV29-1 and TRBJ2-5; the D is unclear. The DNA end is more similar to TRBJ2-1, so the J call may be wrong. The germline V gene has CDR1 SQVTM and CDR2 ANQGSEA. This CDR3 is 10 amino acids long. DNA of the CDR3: TGCAGCGCCAAGGACAATGAGCAGTTCTTC. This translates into CSAKDNEQFF.

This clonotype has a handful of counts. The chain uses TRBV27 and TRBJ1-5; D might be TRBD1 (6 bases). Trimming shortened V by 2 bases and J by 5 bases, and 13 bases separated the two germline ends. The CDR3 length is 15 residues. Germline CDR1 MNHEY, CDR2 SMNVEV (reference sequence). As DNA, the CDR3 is TGTGCCAGCAGTTTACTCGGACAGAGTGATCAGCCCCAGCATTTT. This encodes CASSLLGQSDQPQHF.

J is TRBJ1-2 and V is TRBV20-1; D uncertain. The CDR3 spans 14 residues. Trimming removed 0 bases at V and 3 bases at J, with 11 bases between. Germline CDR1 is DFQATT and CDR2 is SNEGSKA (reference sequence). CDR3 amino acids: CSARDSRLDYGYTF. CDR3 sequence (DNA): TGCAGTGCTAGAGATTCTAGGTTAGACTATGGCTACACCTTC.

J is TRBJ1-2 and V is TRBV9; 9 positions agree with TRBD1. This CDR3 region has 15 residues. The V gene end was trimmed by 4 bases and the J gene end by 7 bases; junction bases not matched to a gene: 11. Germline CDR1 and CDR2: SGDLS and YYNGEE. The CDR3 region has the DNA TGTGCCAGCAGCCCCGGGACAGGGAGTAAGGGTGGCTACACCTTC. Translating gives CASSPGTGSKGGYTF. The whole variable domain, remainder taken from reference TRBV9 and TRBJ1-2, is DSGVTQTPKHLITATGQRVTLRCSPRSGDLSVYWYQQSLDQGLQFLIQYYNGEERAKGNILERFSAQQFPDLHSELNLSSLELGDSALYFCASSPGTGSKGGYTFGSGTRLTVV.

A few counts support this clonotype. CDR3 amino acids: CASSYSTGSPYEQYF. DNA of the CDR3: TGTGCCAGCAGTTACTCGACCGGGAGTCCCTACGAGCAGTACTTC. This chain connects TRBV6-5 to TRBJ2-7; D is possibly TRBD2 (6 bases). This CDR3 is built from 15 residues. CDR1 and CDR2 from the germline V gene are MNHEY and SVGAGI. V dropped 0 bases and J dropped 2 bases, with 11 bases sitting between them.

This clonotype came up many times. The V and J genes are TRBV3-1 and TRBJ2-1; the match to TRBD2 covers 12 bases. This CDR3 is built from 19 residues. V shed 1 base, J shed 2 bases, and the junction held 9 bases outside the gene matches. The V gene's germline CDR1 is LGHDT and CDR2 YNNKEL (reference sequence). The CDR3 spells CASSQASSGGAVAYNEQFF. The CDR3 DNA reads TGTGCCAGCAGCCAAGCGTCTAGCGGGGGGGCCGTAGCCTACAATGAGCAGTTCTTC.

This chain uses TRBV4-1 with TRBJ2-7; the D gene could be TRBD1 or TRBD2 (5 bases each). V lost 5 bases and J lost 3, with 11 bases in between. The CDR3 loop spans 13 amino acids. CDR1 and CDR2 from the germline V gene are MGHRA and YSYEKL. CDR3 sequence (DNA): TGCGCCAGCAGCTCCGGGACCTACTACGAGCAGTACTTC. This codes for CASSSGTYYEQYF.

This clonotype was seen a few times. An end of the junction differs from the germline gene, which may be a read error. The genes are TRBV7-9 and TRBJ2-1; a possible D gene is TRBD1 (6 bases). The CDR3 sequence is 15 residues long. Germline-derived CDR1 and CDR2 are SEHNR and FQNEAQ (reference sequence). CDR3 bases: TGTGCCAGCAGCCCACGGACAGTTATCTACAATGAGCAGCTCTTC. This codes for CASSPRTVIYNEQLF.

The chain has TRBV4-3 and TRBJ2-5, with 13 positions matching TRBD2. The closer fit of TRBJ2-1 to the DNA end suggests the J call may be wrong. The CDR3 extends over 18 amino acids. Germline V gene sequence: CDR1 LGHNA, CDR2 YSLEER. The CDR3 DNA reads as TGCGCCAGCAGCACTCGTGAAACCGGGACTAGCGGGGACAATGAGCAGTTCTTC. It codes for CASSTRETGTSGDNEQFF.

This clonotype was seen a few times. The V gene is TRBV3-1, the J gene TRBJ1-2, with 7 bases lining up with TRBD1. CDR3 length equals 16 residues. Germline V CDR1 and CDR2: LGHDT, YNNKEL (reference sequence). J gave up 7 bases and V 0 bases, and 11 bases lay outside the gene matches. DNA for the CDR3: TGTGCCAGCAGCCAAGATATCGACAGGGTATCGGGTGGCTACACCTTC. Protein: CASSQDIDRVSGGYTF.